The 2 T cell receptor beta chains below were found in one sample sequenced in a study of response to subunit inactivated influenza vaccine. TCRdb called the RT-PCR reads again in MiXCR, with one record for every CDR3 protein. The sample contains 500,000 to 600,000 distinct CDR3 sequences, around 11% of which appear only once. These data also featured in a second study, about T cells expressing NK-cell markers. That source adds: TCR beta cDNA was generated via 5'RACE template switching incorporating UMIs.

This material consisted of PBMCs from blood, taken on the day of vaccination. Source of these receptors: a man aged 45-65 years who received an inactivated influenza vaccine.

This clonotype was observed a few times. J is TRBJ2-7 and V is TRBV12-3 or TRBV12-4, with a possible D match to TRBD2 (6 bases). Trimming left V 5 bases short and J 3 bases short, with 20 bases between. This CDR3 is built from 16 residues. The CDR3 sequence: CASSPSPGGAGYEQYF. CDR3 nucleotides: TGTGCCAGCAGTCCCTCGCCCGGAGGGGCCGGCTACGAGCAGTACTTC.

The genes are TRBV6-2 or TRBV6-3 and TRBJ2-4; a possible D gene is TRBD1 (6 bases). CDR1 is MNHEY, CDR2 SVGEGT, per germline. Trimming cost V 0 bases and J 7 bases, with 10 bases left between them. The CDR3 runs to 14 residues. The CDR3 coding sequence is TGTGCCAGCAGTTACTCGGACAGACCCAACATTCAGTACTTC. It yields the protein CASSYSDRPNIQYF.